This TCR beta chain comes out of a study of identical twins. Study-level results: The presence of invariant MAIT and iNKT cells could partly confound analyses of zero-insertion sequences.

This CDR3 has 17 residues. With V trimmed by 3 bases and J by 5 bases, 13 bases remained unmatched. Germline values: CDR1 KGHSH, CDR2 LQKENI. Points on this clonotype: Its antigen remains unknown.

From the 5' RACE reads, TCRdb called clonotypes with MiXCR, one entry per CDR3 protein. The repertoire consists of approximately 890,000 distinct CDR3 sequences, with 9% to 15% occurring once and the leading ten covering around 1.5%. The sample was also reused in another study, on yellow fever vaccine responses in identical twins.

The V call is TRBV18, the J call TRBJ1-1; 9 nucleotides line up with TRBD1. The sequenced sample consisted of PBMCs. The origin of this receptor is a woman under 30 in good health. Written as DNA, the CDR3 is TGTGCCAGCTCACCCCGACAGGGGGGGACTCCGGGTACTGAAGCTTTCTTT. Translating it yields CASSPRQGGTPGTEAFF.